These 23 T cell receptor beta chains were sequenced from one sample in a study of blood T cell repertoires in COVID-19. Produced via immunoSEQ multiplex PCR; TCRdb's table is partial and in-frame only. The sample includes about 170,000 clones, roughly 84% of them seen just once. Sequences were obtained from peripheral blood. The receptors here all came from a woman over 75 with active or convalescent COVID-19.

This clone has only a few counts. The chain employs TRBV19 and TRBJ2-7; a possible D gene is TRBD1 (6 bases). From germline, CDR1 is LNHDA and CDR2 SQIVND (reference sequence). The V end was cut by 6 bases, the J end by 5 bases, with 11 bases between. The CDR3 extends over 12 amino acids. This chain's CDR3 is CASSPRGHEQYF. CDR3 nucleotides: TGTGCCAGTAGCCCCAGGGGCCACGAGCAGTACTTC.

The rearrangement joins TRBV7-6 to TRBJ2-7, with a weak D call TRBD1 (5 bases). The CDR3 is 13 amino acids. Trimming took off 5 bases at V and 2 bases at J, with 10 bases between the two ends. Germline V gene lookup returns CDR1 SGHVS and CDR2 FNYEAQ. In DNA, the CDR3 is TGTGCCAGCAGCCCCAGGGCCACCTACGAGCAGTACTTC. Translating gives CASSPRATYEQYF.

V is TRBV5-1 and J is TRBJ2-3; TRBD2 matches 11 bases. Trimming took 7 bases from V and 3 from J; bases not matched to a gene: 16. This CDR3 is built from 18 residues. The germline V gene has CDR1 SGHRS and CDR2 YFSETQ. CDR3 in amino acids: CASGGPSGRMGVTDTQYF. CDR3 bases: TGCGCCAGCGGAGGTCCTAGCGGGAGGATGGGTGTTACAGATACGCAGTATTTT.

This chain connects TRBV5-1 to TRBJ1-2, with a possible D match to TRBD1 (5 bases). The CDR3 sequence is 12 residues long. Germline V gives CDR1 SGHRS, CDR2 YFSETQ. V lost 1 base, J lost 7 bases, and 8 bases lay in between. The CDR3 protein is CASSLNQGGYTF. CDR3 sequence (DNA): TGCGCCAGCAGCTTGAACCAGGGTGGCTACACCTTC.

V is TRBV11-2 and J is TRBJ2-5, with D unclear. The CDR3 loop spans 13 amino acids. V lost 3 bases and J lost 2, with 7 bases in between. The V gene's germline CDR1 is SGHAT and CDR2 FQNNGV. As DNA, the CDR3 is TGTGCCAGCAGCTTCAGTACACAAGAGACCCAGTACTTC. Translating gives CASSFSTQETQYF. Using reference TRBV11-2 and TRBJ2-5 for the parts outside the CDR3, the full variable domain is EAGVAQSPRYKIIEKRQSVAFWCNPISGHATLYWYQQILGQGPKLLIQFQNNGVVDDSQLPKDRFSAERLKGVDSTLKIQPAKLEDSAVYLCASSFSTQETQYFGPGTRLLVL.

The V gene is TRBV5-1, the J gene TRBJ1-1; D remains ambiguous. Germline assignment: CDR1 SGHRS and CDR2 YFSETQ. Trimming cost V 5 bases and J 1 base, with 12 bases left between them. The CDR3 covers 14 residues. DNA of the CDR3: TGCGCCAGCAGTCCAAGAAACAGGAACACTGAAGCTTTCTTT. Protein sequence: CASSPRNRNTEAFF.

DNA of the CDR3: TGTGCCAGCAGCCTAACAGCGGGAGGGGAGACCCAGTACTTC. Its translation is CASSLTAGGETQYF. The V and J genes are TRBV2 and TRBJ2-5; 10 positions match TRBD2. The V gene end was trimmed by 6 bases and the J gene end by 5 bases; junction bases not matched to a gene: 6. Per the germline V gene, CDR1 is SNHLY and CDR2 is FYNNEI. This CDR3 comprises 14 residues.

The chain couples TRBV27 to TRBJ2-3; possible D gene TRBD1, 6 bases. Looked up from germline, CDR1 is MNHEY and CDR2 is SMNVEV (reference sequence). CDR3 length: 16 residues. Trimming cost V 5 bases and J 0 bases, with 15 bases left between them. The CDR3 loop is CASSRNRAPSTDTQYF. The CDR3 DNA follows: TGTGCCAGCAGTCGGAACAGGGCCCCTAGCACAGATACGCAGTATTTT.

The chain couples TRBV5-1 to TRBJ2-2, with D maybe TRBD1 (5 bases). Germline V gene sequence: CDR1 SGHRS, CDR2 YFSETQ. The germline V and J ends were trimmed by 5 bases and 5 bases, with 16 bases remaining between them. The CDR3 sequence is 15 residues long. As DNA, the CDR3 is TGCGCCAGCAGGCGACAGCCCGGCAGGACCGGGGAGCTGTTTTTT. It yields the protein CASRRQPGRTGELFF.

The CDR3 here is CASSPPSGGDETQYF. CDR3 sequence (DNA): TGTGCCAGCAGCCCTCCCAGCGGGGGGGACGAGACCCAGTACTTC. The chain recombines TRBV9 with TRBJ2-5; 10 bases match TRBD2. CDR3 length equals 15 residues. The germline gives CDR1 SGDLS, CDR2 YYNGEE. With V trimmed by 4 bases and J by 5 bases, 8 bases remained unmatched. Together with reference TRBV9 and TRBJ2-5, the CDR3 gives the full variable domain: DSGVTQTPKHLITATGQRVTLRCSPRSGDLSVYWYQQSLDQGLQFLIQYYNGEERAKGNILERFSAQQFPDLHSELNLSSLELGDSALYFCASSPPSGGDETQYFGPGTRLLVL.

V usage is TRBV5-8 and J usage is TRBJ1-5; 8 bases are a match to TRBD1. V shed 4 bases and J 3 bases; nucleotides not matched to a gene: 9. The CDR3 has 16 residues. Per the germline V gene, CDR1 is SGHTS and CDR2 is YDEGEE. Written as DNA, the CDR3 is TGTGCCAGCAGCCCCCGGACAGGGTATTCCAATCAGCCCCAGCATTTT. Its translation is CASSPRTGYSNQPQHF. The full variable domain, with the rest looked up from reference TRBV5-8 and TRBJ1-5, is EAGVTQSPTHLIKTRGQQATLRCSPISGHTSVYWYQQALGLGLQFLLWYDEGEERNRGNFPPRFSGRQFPNYSSELNVNALELEDSALYLCASSPRTGYSNQPQHFGDGTRLSIL.

V gene TRBV5-1 combines with J gene TRBJ1-1, with TRBD1 matching 7 bases. Germline assignment: CDR1 SGHRS and CDR2 YFSETQ. Unmatched junction bases numbered 12, after V lost 4 bases and J lost 3 bases. CDR3 length: 16 residues. The CDR3 nucleotides are TGCGCCAGCAGCGAAAGACAGGGAGCTGTGGACACTGAAGCTTTCTTT. This translates into CASSERQGAVDTEAFF.

CDR3 in amino acids: CASSYSAAEDTQYF. In DNA form, the CDR3 reads TGTGCCAGCAGTTACTCCGCGGCGGAGGATACGCAGTATTTT. This chain uses TRBV6-6 with TRBJ2-3; D is undetermined. The CDR3 contains 14 residues. CDR1 is MNHNY, CDR2 SVGAGI, per germline (reference sequence). Deletions cut 0 bases from V and 6 bases from J, with 10 bases between.

J is TRBJ2-7 and V is TRBV5-4, with TRBD2 matching over 9 bases. Germline-derived CDR1 and CDR2 are SGHNT and YYREEE (reference sequence). This CDR3 has 17 amino acids. V dropped 4 bases and J dropped 6; count of bases not matched to a gene: 17. This CDR3 reads CASSVYSVAGGPSEQYF. The CDR3 bases are TGTGCCAGCAGCGTGTACAGTGTGGCGGGAGGGCCATCCGAGCAGTACTTC.

The chain uses TRBV28 and TRBJ2-5; D may be TRBD1 (6 bases). V was pared by 5 bases and J by 2 bases, with 9 bases between. The CDR3 is 13 residues long. Germline lookup yields CDR1 MDHEN and CDR2 SYDVKM. The CDR3 spells CASSRDTQETQYF. CDR3 in DNA: TGTGCCAGCAGTCGGGACACACAAGAGACCCAGTACTTC.

The J gene is TRBJ2-1, the V gene TRBV5-1; 8 bases are shared with TRBD2. Germline lookup yields CDR1 SGHRS and CDR2 YFSETQ. Trimming cost V 1 base and J 2 bases; bases outside gene matches: 2. The length of the CDR3 is 15 residues. CDR3 amino acids: CASSLTSGPYNEQFF. The CDR3 DNA sequence: TGCGCCAGCAGCTTGACTAGCGGACCCTACAATGAGCAGTTCTTC. Complete variable domain (other parts from reference TRBV5-1 and TRBJ2-1): KAGVTQTPRYLIKTRGQQVTLSCSPISGHRSVSWYQQTPGQGLQFLFEYFSETQRNKGNFPGRFSGRQFSNSRSEMNVSTLELGDSALYLCASSLTSGPYNEQFFGPGTRLTVL.

The CDR3 sequence is CASTRPGTEETQYF. CDR3 in DNA: TGTGCCAGCACCAGACCCGGGACAGAAGAGACCCAGTACTTC. The chain couples TRBV11-2 to TRBJ2-5, with 7 bases aligning to TRBD1. CDR1 is SGHAT, CDR2 FQNNGV, per germline. Trimming removed 7 bases from V and 3 bases from J; junction bases left unmatched: 8. The CDR3 sequence is 14 residues long.

The chain has TRBV18 and TRBJ1-1; no clear D. In germline, CDR1 is KGHSH, CDR2 LQKENI. V lost 6 bases and J lost 4, with 9 bases in between. The CDR3 extends over 12 amino acids. The chain's CDR3 is CASSTSSTEAFF. In DNA, the CDR3 is TGTGCCAGCTCGACTTCTAGCACTGAAGCTTTCTTT. The variable domain in full, with the rest retrieved from reference TRBV18 and TRBJ1-1, is NAGVMQNPRHLVRRRGQEARLRCSPMKGHSHVYWYRQLPEEGLKFMVYLQKENIIDESGMPKERFSAEFPKEGPSILRIQQVVRGDSAAYFCASSTSSTEAFFGQGTRLTVV.

The sample holds a few counts of this clone. The rearrangement joins TRBV28 to TRBJ2-7, with 7 nucleotides matching TRBD1. Germline V gives CDR1 MDHEN, CDR2 SYDVKM. The CDR3 length is 14 residues. V was pared by 5 bases and J by 7 bases, with 11 bases of the junction left unmatched. CDR3 region: CASSPTGFLREQYF. In DNA, the CDR3 is TGTGCCAGCAGTCCGACAGGGTTCCTACGGGAGCAGTACTTC.

CDR3 in DNA: TGTGCCAGCAGCCAGGACCTTCCGGGCCTGGGGGGTTCACCCCTCCACTTT. Its protein product is CASSQDLPGLGGSPLHF. The gene calls are TRBV14 and TRBJ1-6, with D tentatively TRBD1 (5 bases). V lost 3 bases, J lost 9 bases, and 21 bases lay in between. Germline V gene lookup returns CDR1 SGHDN and CDR2 FVKESK. The CDR3 sequence is 17 residues long.

The chain joins TRBV12-3 or TRBV12-4 to TRBJ2-7; possible D gene TRBD2, 6 bases. V was pared by 3 bases and J by 3 bases, with 9 bases between. The CDR3 loop spans 13 amino acids. The CDR3 bases are TGTGCCAGCAGTTTGGAGGGGCACTACGAGCAGTACTTC. Amino acids: CASSLEGHYEQYF.

The V gene is TRBV9, the J gene TRBJ1-4; D not resolved. Germline assignment: CDR1 SGDLS and CDR2 YYNGEE. V lost 3 bases and J 8 bases, leaving 17 bases between the germline ends. The CDR3 totals 15 residues. Here the CDR3 reads CASSALPDGGEKLFF. CDR3 DNA sequence: TGTGCCAGCAGCGCCCTCCCGGATGGAGGGGAAAAACTGTTTTTT.

This clone showed up many times. The genes are TRBV13 and TRBJ2-1; 8 bases fit TRBD2. Trimming at V came to 5 bases and at J to 2 bases, leaving 5 bases not matched to a gene. The CDR3 runs to 15 residues. Per the germline V gene, CDR1 is PRHDT and CDR2 is FYEKMQ (reference sequence). The DNA of the CDR3 is TGTGCCAGCAGCATACTAGCGGCTGCCTACAATGAGCAGTTCTTC. Encoded protein: CASSILAAAYNEQFF.